Below, 17 T cell receptor beta chains from the same sample are listed, as sequenced in a study of blood T cell repertoires in COVID-19. Sequencing used immunoSEQ multiplex PCR; TCRdb keeps in-frame clones, though not all of them. This sample yields about 280,000 clones, of which around 85% are seen a single time; about 2.7% belongs to the top ten. The sequenced sample consisted of PBMCs or T cells enriched from blood (not recorded which). These receptors all stem from a woman between 45 and 65 years old who had recovered from COVID-19.

V is TRBV5-6 and J is TRBJ2-1, with TRBD2 as a possible D gene (5 bases). CDR3 length: 16 residues. The germline gives CDR1 SGHDT, CDR2 YYEEEE. V was pared by 2 bases and J by 6 bases, with 18 bases between. CDR3 bases: TGTGCCAGCAGCTTAAAAGCTCACCTCGGGGTCAATGAGCAGTTCTTC. Translated, it gives CASSLKAHLGVNEQFF.

This clone was counted a few times. V usage is TRBV3-1 (or the pseudogene TRBV3-2) and J usage is TRBJ1-2; no clear D. Trimming stripped 0 bases from V and 8 bases from J, with 7 bases between. The CDR3 is 12 amino acids. Germline lookup yields CDR1 LGHDT and CDR2 YNNKEL (reference sequence). In DNA, the CDR3 is TGTGCCAGCAGCCAAGATCTTGGCGGCTACACCTTC. It yields the protein CASSQDLGGYTF.

The CDR3 sequence is CASNLGTGDEKLFF. CDR3 DNA: TGTGCCAGTAACCTCGGGACAGGGGATGAAAAACTGTTTTTT. J is TRBJ1-4 and V is TRBV19; TRBD1 matches 10 bases. The CDR3 has 14 amino acids. Per germline, CDR1 LNHDA and CDR2 SQIVND (reference sequence). V lost 7 bases, J lost 6 bases, and 5 bases stayed unmatched.

The V call is TRBV6-5, the J call TRBJ1-2; D is unresolved. V gave up 4 bases and J gave up 4 bases, with 19 bases separating them. The CDR3 has 16 residues. Germline assignment: CDR1 MNHEY and CDR2 SVGAGI. The CDR3: CASSSSLGEAIYGYTF. CDR3 nucleotides: TGTGCCAGCAGTTCTTCTCTTGGGGAGGCCATCTATGGCTACACCTTC.

V usage is TRBV25-1 and J usage is TRBJ1-2; a possible D gene is TRBD1 (5 bases). Germline CDR1 MGHDK, CDR2 SYGVNS. The CDR3 extends over 12 amino acids. V lost 2 bases, J lost 8 bases, and 9 bases lay in between. CDR3: CASSEGAGGYTF. CDR3 coding DNA: TGTGCCAGCAGTGAAGGGGCGGGGGGCTACACCTTC.

This rearrangement joins TRBV28 to TRBJ1-4; possibly TRBD1 for D (6 bases). Germline V gene sequence: CDR1 MDHEN, CDR2 SYDVKM. The CDR3 spans 14 residues. V was cut by 3 bases and J by 6 bases, with 11 bases left in between. The chain's CDR3 is CASSFNRVDEKLFF. CDR3 coding DNA: TGTGCCAGCAGTTTTAACAGGGTCGATGAAAAACTGTTTTTT.

The chain carries TRBV11-2 and TRBJ2-5, with 7 bases fitting TRBD1. Germline lookup yields CDR1 SGHAT and CDR2 FQNNGV. This CDR3 spans 14 amino acids. V lost 6 bases and J lost 1; bases outside the gene matches: 5. Written as DNA, the CDR3 is TGTGCCAGCAGACTACAGGGGATCCAAGAGACCCAGTACTTC. This encodes CASRLQGIQETQYF.

J is TRBJ1-6 and V is TRBV30, with D possibly TRBD1 on 5 matching bases. Trimming cost V 1 base and J 7 bases, with 20 bases left between them. The CDR3 length is 17 residues. The V gene's germline CDR1 is GTSNPN and CDR2 SVGIG (reference sequence). The CDR3 region has the DNA TGTGCCTGGAGTGAGGGGATATTCGCCACCGTCAATTCACCCCTCCACTTT. Its translation is CAWSEGIFATVNSPLHF. Full variable domain (remainder filled in from reference TRBV30 and TRBJ1-6): SQTIHQWPATLVQPVGSPLSLECTVEGTSNPNLYWYRQAAGRGLQLLFYSVGIGQISSEVPQNLSASRPQDRQFILSSKKLLLSDSGFYLCAWSEGIFATVNSPLHFGNGTRLTVT.

This chain joins TRBV6-4 and TRBJ1-5; TRBD1 aligns across 7 bases. CDR3 length: 17 residues. Germline V lookup: CDR1 MRHNA, CDR2 SNTAGT. The V and J ends lost 6 bases and 5 bases, in that order; junction bases with no gene match: 16. The CDR3 DNA sequence: TGTGCCAGCAGGCGTACACCGACAGGGCGTAAGGATCAGCCCCAGCATTTT. Its translation is CASRRTPTGRKDQPQHF.

The chain employs TRBV5-1 and TRBJ1-1; maybe TRBD1 (5 bases). Looked up from germline, CDR1 is SGHRS and CDR2 is YFSETQ. The CDR3 contains 15 residues. The V end lost 9 bases, the J end lost 4 bases, and 22 bases lay between the germline ends. The CDR3 protein is CATSGGRRDPTEAFF. The CDR3 coding sequence is TGCGCCACCTCAGGAGGGAGAAGGGACCCCACTGAAGCTTTCTTT.

The chain recombines TRBV28 with TRBJ1-2; 9 nucleotides agree with TRBD1. The CDR3 sequence is 15 residues long. Trimming took 2 bases from V and 5 from J; bases not matched to a gene: 6. CDR1 MDHEN and CDR2 SYDVKM come from the germline V gene. The CDR3 sequence: CASSLIGQGLYGYTF. The CDR3 DNA reads as TGTGCCAGCAGTTTAATCGGACAGGGGTTGTATGGCTACACCTTC.

This clone was picked up a small number of times. The chain couples TRBV9 to TRBJ1-2; a possible D gene is TRBD1 (5 bases). V lost 0 bases to trimming and J lost 6 bases, with 12 bases between them. The CDR3 covers 14 residues. Germline CDR1 SGDLS, CDR2 YYNGEE. The CDR3 DNA sequence: TGTGCCAGCAGCGTAGGGGAGGGGACGGATGGCTACACCTTC. It is translated as CASSVGEGTDGYTF.

The V gene is TRBV5-1, the J gene TRBJ1-5; D possibly corresponds to TRBD1 (6 bases). The CDR3 runs to 15 residues. Looked up from germline, CDR1 is SGHRS and CDR2 is YFSETQ. Trimming shortened V by 1 base and J by 7 bases, and 15 bases separated the two germline ends. The CDR3 loop is CASSLSGTLFQPQHF. The CDR3 coding sequence is TGCGCCAGCAGCTTGTCAGGGACATTATTCCAGCCCCAGCATTTT.

The chain combines TRBV19 with TRBJ2-2; D is ambiguous. V lost 4 bases, J lost 6 bases, and 9 bases lay in between. The CDR3 loop spans 13 amino acids. The germline gives CDR1 LNHDA, CDR2 SQIVND (reference sequence). CDR3 amino acids: CASSNLFAGELFF. Here the CDR3 DNA reads TGTGCCAGTAGTAATCTATTTGCCGGGGAGCTGTTTTTT.

The rearrangement joins TRBV28 to TRBJ2-1; TRBD2 matches 13 bases. Germline CDR1 reads MDHEN; CDR2 reads SYDVKM. V gave up 6 bases and J gave up 7 bases; unmatched junction bases: 3. The CDR3 totals 14 residues. The CDR3 reads CASSGLAGENEQFF. CDR3 DNA sequence: TGTGCCAGCAGCGGACTAGCGGGGGAAAATGAGCAGTTCTTC.

For this clone: Additional DNA sequences in this sample encode the identical CDR3. The chain couples TRBV14 to TRBJ1-5, with D unclear. The length of the CDR3 is 13 residues. Germline V lookup: CDR1 SGHDN, CDR2 FVKESK. Trimming pared 1 base from V and 4 bases from J, leaving 5 bases between. CDR3 sequence reads: CASSQGLNQPQHF. DNA for the CDR3: TGTGCCAGCAGCCAAGGCCTAAATCAGCCCCAGCATTTT.

V gene TRBV11-2 combines with J gene TRBJ1-1; D call uncertain. This CDR3 is built from 15 residues. The germline CDR1 and CDR2 sequences are SGHAT and FQNNGV. V was trimmed by 1 base and J by 0 bases, leaving 9 bases between them. The CDR3 region is CASSLVSVMNTEAFF. Here the CDR3 DNA reads TGTGCCAGCAGCTTAGTTTCGGTTATGAACACTGAAGCTTTCTTT.